One TCR beta chain is described in this entry. The antigen is unknown. Germline CDR1 is WNHNN and CDR2 is SYGVQD (reference sequence). Trimming took off 0 bases at V and 2 bases at J, with 10 bases between the two ends. The CDR3 is 15 amino acids. Per the authors' pipeline: ImmunoSEQ output held junction-only sequences without quality scores, so filtering differed. Generated by immunoSEQ multiplex PCR, the TCRdb table keeps only in-frame clones and is missing some. V, J and clone size were drawn from that table, and D and trimming were deduced from the DNA. The repertoire holds some 1.4 million clones, with approximately 97% as singletons. This record comes from a study of shared clonotypes between healthy human individuals. Researchers partitioned CD4+ cells into CD45RA+ naive and CD45RA-negative memory subsets. Study-level results: Richness estimates generally favored naive over memory subsets. Rarefaction gave evidence that sorted-subset sequencing remained incomplete despite large depth.

The sample comprised naive CD4+ T cells sorted from blood. This sample's subset: CD45RA+ positively selected. The rearrangement joins TRBV10-1 to TRBJ1-1; maybe TRBD1 (5 bases). The receptor was isolated from a man aged 25 to 40 in good health. CDR3 in amino acids: CASSESRGPNTEAFF. As DNA, the CDR3 is TGCGCCAGCAGTGAGTCCCGGGGCCCAAACACTGAAGCTTTCTTT.